The 26 T cell receptor beta chains in this list originate from one sample, sequenced in a study of shared clonotypes between healthy human individuals. This table comes from immunoSEQ multiplex PCR, and its TCRdb copy is limited to in-frame clones, with some not included. This table holds approximately 2.5 million clones, roughly 92% found once. The specimen sequenced was naive CD4+ T cells sorted from blood. Subset defined: CD45RA+ positively selected. The receptors derive from a man aged 18 to 29 in good health.

The count of this clone is one. This rearrangement joins TRBV6-6 to TRBJ2-1; D gene ambiguous. Germline lookup yields CDR1 MNHNY and CDR2 SVGAGI (reference sequence). CDR3 length: 11 amino acids. The V and J ends lost 10 bases and 7 bases respectively, with 11 bases between them. DNA for the CDR3: TGTGCCATCGGAAGGCAGAATGAGCAGTTCTTC. Protein product: CAIGRQNEQFF.

The chain is built from TRBV7-8 and TRBJ2-5; 7 bases are a match to TRBD2. The V gene end was trimmed by 3 bases and the J gene end by 5 bases; junction bases not matched to a gene: 15. The CDR3 has 17 residues. Germline CDR1 and CDR2: SGHVS and FQNEAQ. CDR3 sequence (DNA): TGTGCCAGCAGCTTCCCAAGGGAGGGGAGGGCCCGGGAGACCCAGTACTTC. Translating gives CASSFPREGRARETQYF. The full variable domain, its missing parts supplied by reference TRBV7-8 and TRBJ2-5, is GAGVSQSPRYKVAKRGQDVALRCDPISGHVSLFWYQQALGQGPEFLTYFQNEAQLDKSGLPSDRFFAERPEGSVSTLKIQRTQQEDSAVYLCASSFPREGRARETQYFGPGTRLLVL.

About this clone itself: The same CDR3 can be traced to other DNA sequences in this sample. J is TRBJ1-5 and V is TRBV19, with D unclear. The CDR3 length is 15 residues. Germline CDR1 is LNHDA and CDR2 is SQIVND (reference sequence). The V and J ends lost 3 bases and 0 bases respectively, with 9 bases between them. This CDR3 is CASSISGNSNQPQHF. CDR3 nucleotides: TGTGCCAGTAGTATTTCGGGGAATAGCAATCAGCCCCAGCATTTT.

Concerning this clone itself: Distinct nucleotide sequences in the sample also encode this CDR3. The chain combines TRBV9 with TRBJ2-6, with D uncertain. Germline CDR1 is SGDLS and CDR2 is YYNGEE. The germline V and J ends were trimmed by 0 bases and 0 bases, with 4 bases remaining between them. CDR3 length: 15 residues. CDR3 sequence: CASSVAGSGANVLTF. The DNA of the CDR3 is TGTGCCAGCAGCGTAGCTGGCTCTGGGGCCAACGTCCTGACTTTC.

The chain couples TRBV25-1 to TRBJ1-1; 8 nucleotides line up with TRBD1. CDR3 size: 14 residues. Trimming at V came to 4 bases and at J to 1 base, leaving 2 bases not matched to a gene. Germline V gene sequence: CDR1 MGHDK, CDR2 SYGVNS. The CDR3 DNA follows: TGTGCCAGCAGTGTCGACAGGGGGAACACTGAAGCTTTCTTT. It encodes CASSVDRGNTEAFF.

The rearrangement joins TRBV10-3 to TRBJ1-5; 8 bases align to TRBD1. This CDR3 has 16 residues. CDR1 is ENHRY, CDR2 SYGVKD, per germline. Unmatched junction bases numbered 10, after V lost 0 bases and J lost 9 bases. CDR3 residues: CAISESGTGAAGPQHF. For the CDR3, the DNA is TGTGCCATCAGTGAGTCGGGGACAGGCGCAGCGGGGCCCCAGCATTTT.

This clone is a singleton in its sample. The rearrangement links TRBV6-5 to TRBJ1-3, with 7 bases identical to TRBD1. V was clipped by 6 bases and J by 1 base; unmatched bases: 6. This CDR3 is 15 amino acids long. Germline CDR1 is MNHEY and CDR2 is SVGAGI. The CDR3 region is CASRRQGDSGNTIYF. For the CDR3, the DNA is TGTGCCAGCAGACGACAGGGAGATTCTGGAAACACCATATATTTT.

The CDR3 nucleotides are TGTGCCAGCTCACCGGGGGACGGCAATTCACCCCTCCACTTT. Translation gives CASSPGDGNSPLHF. The chain employs TRBV18 and TRBJ1-6; tentatively, D is TRBD1 (5 bases). This CDR3 has 14 residues. The V gene's germline CDR1 is KGHSH and CDR2 LQKENI. Trimming shortened V by 3 bases and J by 7 bases, and 10 bases separated the two germline ends.

The chain employs TRBV30 and TRBJ1-4; TRBD1 matches 7 bases. Germline values: CDR1 GTSNPN, CDR2 SVGIG (reference sequence). V gave up 4 bases and J gave up 8 bases; unmatched junction bases: 7. The CDR3 extends over 13 amino acids. CDR3 protein: CAWTDRAREKLFF. In DNA form, the CDR3 reads TGTGCCTGGACTGACAGGGCGAGGGAAAAACTGTTTTTT.

A word on this clone: This same CDR3 is encoded by further DNA sequences in the sample. This chain uses TRBV11-2 with TRBJ2-1; TRBD2 might be the D (6 bases). The CDR3 is 13 amino acids. The germline V gene encodes CDR1 SGHAT and CDR2 FQNNGV. The V end was cut by 1 base, the J end by 10 bases, with 11 bases between. This chain's CDR3 is CASSLGGAGEQFF. CDR3 coding DNA: TGTGCCAGCAGCTTAGGAGGGGCGGGGGAGCAGTTCTTC. Based on the CDR3 plus reference TRBV11-2 and TRBJ2-1, the full variable domain is EAGVAQSPRYKIIEKRQSVAFWCNPISGHATLYWYQQILGQGPKLLIQFQNNGVVDDSQLPKDRFSAERLKGVDSTLKIQPAKLEDSAVYLCASSLGGAGEQFFGPGTRLTVL.

The V and J genes are TRBV21-1 and TRBJ2-6; no check of the table's D call, TRBD2, against the DNA was made. TRBV21-1 constitutes a pseudogene. There are 18 residues in the CDR3. In DNA, the CDR3 is TGTGCCAGCAGCATCCCCGGGATTAAGGAGACTGGGGCCAACGTCCTGACTTTC. It is translated as CASSIPGIKETGANVLTF.

The rearrangement uses TRBV28 and TRBJ2-1; TRBD2 matches at 8 bases. J lost 4 bases, V lost 6 bases, and 2 bases had no gene match. Germline CDR1 and CDR2: MDHEN and SYDVKM. This CDR3 has 13 amino acids. Written as DNA, the CDR3 is TGTGCCAGCAGCGGGGGGGTTTACAATGAGCAGTTCTTC. Protein: CASSGGVYNEQFF. The full variable domain, rest sourced from reference TRBV28 and TRBJ2-1, is DVKVTQSSRYLVKRTGEKVFLECVQDMDHENMFWYRQDPGLGLRLIYFSYDVKMKEKGDIPEGYSVSREKKERFSLILESASTNQTSMYLCASSGGVYNEQFFGPGTRLTVL.

Here the CDR3 reads CASSTLPGQGYGYTF. The CDR3 DNA is TGTGCCAGTAGTACTCTACCGGGACAGGGGTATGGCTACACCTTC. This chain connects TRBV19 to TRBJ1-2, with TRBD1 identical over 10 bases. CDR1 LNHDA and CDR2 SQIVND come from the germline V gene (reference sequence). The CDR3 sequence is 15 residues long. Trimming took 4 bases from V and 5 from J; bases not matched to a gene: 7.

The chain links TRBV10-3 to TRBJ1-1; no definite D call. Germline lookup yields CDR1 ENHRY and CDR2 SYGVKD. The CDR3 has 14 residues. The ends were cut back, 6 bases at V and 3 bases at J, with 14 bases in the middle. The CDR3 sequence is CAIRNFGGDTEAFF. For the CDR3, the DNA is TGTGCCATCAGAAACTTTGGCGGGGACACTGAAGCTTTCTTT.

The V call is TRBV5-1, the J call TRBJ2-5; TRBD2 matches at 10 bases. Germline CDR1 reads SGHRS; CDR2 reads YFSETQ. J gave up 4 bases and V 5 bases, and 11 bases lay outside the gene matches. This CDR3 is 16 amino acids long. The CDR3 nucleotides read TGCGCCAGCAGGGGGGAAGCGGGAGGGCCGAGAGAGACCCAGTACTTC. Translated, it gives CASRGEAGGPRETQYF.

This clone was recorded a few times. The same CDR3 also results from other DNA sequences found in this sample. The chain has TRBV9 and TRBJ1-1; D uncertain. This CDR3 is 13 amino acids long. Per the germline V gene, CDR1 is SGDLS and CDR2 is YYNGEE. Trimming cost V 2 bases and J 2 bases, with 7 bases left between them. The CDR3 here is CASSVDGNTEAFF. The CDR3 DNA reads as TGTGCCAGCAGCGTCGACGGAAACACTGAAGCTTTCTTT. The full variable domain, completed using reference TRBV9 and TRBJ1-1, is DSGVTQTPKHLITATGQRVTLRCSPRSGDLSVYWYQQSLDQGLQFLIQYYNGEERAKGNILERFSAQQFPDLHSELNLSSLELGDSALYFCASSVDGNTEAFFGQGTRLTVV.

The chain has TRBV7-2 and TRBJ2-3, with 10 positions matching TRBD2. The germline V gene has CDR1 SGHTA and CDR2 FQGNSA. The CDR3 is 14 amino acids. V was pared by 6 bases and J by 9 bases, with 9 bases of the junction left unmatched. CDR3 DNA sequence: TGTGCCAGCAGTTCCCAGCGGGAGGGCCGAACGCAGTATTTT. Translated: CASSSQREGRTQYF.

J is TRBJ1-6 and V is TRBV27; D might be TRBD1 (5 bases). Germline CDR1 MNHEY, CDR2 SMNVEV (reference sequence). Trimming took off 6 bases at V and 10 bases at J, with 22 bases between the two ends. The CDR3 covers 16 residues. CDR3 nucleotide sequence: TGTGCCAGCAGCCCAATATTGGAGGGGCAGAGATCACCCCTCCACTTT. Translation gives CASSPILEGQRSPLHF.

As DNA, the CDR3 is TGCAGTGCTACCCTTGAGACCCAGTACTTC. Its protein product is CSATLETQYF. J is TRBJ2-5 and V is TRBV20-1; D gene ambiguous. Germline CDR1 DFQATT, CDR2 SNEGSKA (reference sequence). V lost 4 bases and J lost 5, with 5 bases in between. CDR3 length: 10 amino acids.

This chain links TRBV16 with TRBJ1-2; D is possibly TRBD1 (5 bases). Germline V lookup: CDR1 KGHSY, CDR2 FQNENV. Trimming removed 0 bases at V and 3 bases at J, with 8 bases between. The CDR3 runs to 14 residues. CDR3 protein: CASSQSDSDYGYTF. The CDR3, as DNA: TGTGCCAGCAGCCAATCTGACAGTGACTATGGCTACACCTTC.

The CDR3 nucleotides read TGTGCCAGCAGCTCCGACTATCGCACCTACGAGCAGTACTTC. As protein: CASSSDYRTYEQYF. J is TRBJ2-7 and V is TRBV5-4, with D possibly being TRBD2 (5 bases). The CDR3 extends over 14 amino acids. V shed 3 bases and J shed 2 bases, with 12 bases lying between them. Germline V gene lookup returns CDR1 SGHNT and CDR2 YYREEE (reference sequence).

The chain carries TRBV4-1 and TRBJ1-6; D gene uncertain. CDR1 is MGHRA and CDR2 is YSYEKL in the germline V gene. V lost 0 bases to trimming and J lost 5 bases, with 11 bases between them. The CDR3 sequence is 16 residues long. The CDR3 here is CASSQDGRSDNSPLHF. The CDR3 DNA sequence: TGCGCCAGCAGCCAAGATGGGCGTTCTGATAATTCACCCCTCCACTTT.

CDR3 residues: CASSLGLAPSTDTQYF. The CDR3 nucleotides are TGCGCCAGCAGCTTGGGACTAGCCCCATCCACAGATACGCAGTATTTT. V usage is TRBV5-1 and J usage is TRBJ2-3, with 7 positions matching TRBD2. CDR1 is SGHRS, CDR2 YFSETQ, per germline. CDR3 length equals 16 residues. J lost 2 bases, V lost 0 bases, and 6 bases had no gene match.

This sequence joins TRBV6-5 and TRBJ1-6; 7 bases are a match to TRBD1. J gave up 6 bases and V 0 bases, and 5 bases lay outside the gene matches. Germline loops: CDR1 MNHEY, CDR2 SVGAGI. The CDR3 is 16 residues long. The CDR3 region has the DNA TGTGCCAGCAGTTACTCGATAGGGGGCTCTAATTCACCCCTCCACTTT. This encodes CASSYSIGGSNSPLHF.

This clone was seen more than once but under ten times. The CDR3 region is CALSGTGRANEKLFF. CDR3 nucleotides: TGTGCCTTATCCGGGACTGGTCGGGCTAATGAAAAACTGTTTTTT. V usage is TRBV30 and J usage is TRBJ1-4; tentative D call: TRBD1 (5 bases). The germline gives CDR1 GTSNPN, CDR2 SVGIG (reference sequence). The CDR3 covers 15 residues. V lost 7 bases, J lost 3 bases, and 18 bases lay in between.

This chain links TRBV6-4 with TRBJ2-1; the match to TRBD2 covers 8 bases. This CDR3 has 15 residues. Germline CDR1 and CDR2: MRHNA and SNTAGT. V was pared by 4 bases and J by 6 bases, with 8 bases of the junction left unmatched. The CDR3 region has the DNA TGTGCCAGCAGTGGGTCGGGGGGGGCTGGCAATGAGCAGTTCTTC. Amino acid sequence: CASSGSGGAGNEQFF.